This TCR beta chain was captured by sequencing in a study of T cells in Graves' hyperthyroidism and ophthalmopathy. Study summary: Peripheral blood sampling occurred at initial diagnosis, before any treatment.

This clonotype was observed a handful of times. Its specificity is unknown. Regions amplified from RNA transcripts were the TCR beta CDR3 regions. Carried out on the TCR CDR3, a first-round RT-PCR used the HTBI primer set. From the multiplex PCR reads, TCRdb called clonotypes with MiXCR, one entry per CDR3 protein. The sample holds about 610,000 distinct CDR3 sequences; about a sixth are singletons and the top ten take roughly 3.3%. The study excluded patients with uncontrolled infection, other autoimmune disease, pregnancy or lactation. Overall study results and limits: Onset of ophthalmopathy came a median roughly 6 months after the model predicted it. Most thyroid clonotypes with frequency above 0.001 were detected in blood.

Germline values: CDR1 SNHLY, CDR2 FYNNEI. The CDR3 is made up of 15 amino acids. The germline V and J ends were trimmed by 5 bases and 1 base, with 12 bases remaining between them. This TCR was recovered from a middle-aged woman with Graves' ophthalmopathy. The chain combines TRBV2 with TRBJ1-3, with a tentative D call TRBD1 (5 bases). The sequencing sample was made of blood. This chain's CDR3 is CASSLRTSSGNTIYF. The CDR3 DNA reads TGTGCCAGCAGTTTAAGGACAAGTTCTGGAAACACCATATATTTT.